The entry that follows covers one T cell receptor beta chain sequence. Sequencing was performed with immunoSEQ multiplex PCR; in TCRdb, only in-frame clones are kept and a portion is missing. The sample gives some 120,000 clones, over 85% of which show up once; 1.5% to 2% is in the top ten. This specimen belongs to a study of cytomegalovirus exposure and HLA in healthy donors. J gave up 4 bases and V 5 bases, and 8 bases lay outside the gene matches. The CDR3 has 15 amino acids. CDR1 LNHDA and CDR2 SQIVND come from the germline V gene (reference sequence). The chain combines TRBV19 with TRBJ2-1; 7 nucleotides match TRBD2. The sequence was obtained from a woman younger than 30 in good health and CMV-seronegative. What was sequenced was PBMCs. The CDR3 sequence is CASSQGGSLYNEQFF. CDR3 bases: TGTGCCAGTAGTCAGGGCGGGAGTCTTTACAATGAGCAGTTCTTC. Full variable domain (rest looked up from reference TRBV19 and TRBJ2-1): DGGITQSPKYLFRKEGQNVTLSCEQNLNHDAMYWYRQDPGQGLRLIYYSQIVNDFQKGDIAEGYSVSREKKESFPLTVTSAQKNPTAFYLCASSQGGSLYNEQFFGPGTRLTVL.